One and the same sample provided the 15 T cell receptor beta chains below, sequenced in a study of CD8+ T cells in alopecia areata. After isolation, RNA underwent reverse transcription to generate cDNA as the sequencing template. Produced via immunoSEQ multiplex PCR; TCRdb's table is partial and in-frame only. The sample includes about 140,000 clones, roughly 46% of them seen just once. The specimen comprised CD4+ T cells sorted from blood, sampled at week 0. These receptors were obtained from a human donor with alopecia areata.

CDR3 sequence: CASSFGTGNEKLFF. Written as DNA, the CDR3 is TGTGCCAGCAGCTTCGGGACAGGCAATGAAAAACTGTTTTTT. This chain links TRBV7-2 with TRBJ1-4, with 8 bases matching TRBD1. Germline CDR1 reads SGHTA; CDR2 reads FQGNSA. The CDR3 is made up of 14 amino acids. J lost 5 bases, V lost 3 bases, and 2 bases had no gene match. Drawing the rest from reference TRBV7-2 and TRBJ1-4, the complete variable domain is GAGVSQSPSNKVTEKGKDVELRCDPISGHTALYWYRQSLGQGLEFLIYFQGNSAPDKSGLPSDRFSAERTGGSVSTLTIQRTQQEDSAVYLCASSFGTGNEKLFFGSGTQLSVL.

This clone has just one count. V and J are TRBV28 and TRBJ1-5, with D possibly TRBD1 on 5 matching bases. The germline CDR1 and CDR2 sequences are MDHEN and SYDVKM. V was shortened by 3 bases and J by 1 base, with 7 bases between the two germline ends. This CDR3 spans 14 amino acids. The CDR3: CASSFGGSNQPQHF. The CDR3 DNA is TGTGCCAGCAGTTTTGGGGGAAGCAATCAGCCCCAGCATTTT.

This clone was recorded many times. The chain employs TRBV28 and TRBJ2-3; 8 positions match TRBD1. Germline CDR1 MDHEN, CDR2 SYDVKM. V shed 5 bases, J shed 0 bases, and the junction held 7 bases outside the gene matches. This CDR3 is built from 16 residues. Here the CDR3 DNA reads TGTGCCAGCAGTCTAAACAGGGGGATAAGCACAGATACGCAGTATTTT. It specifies CASSLNRGISTDTQYF.

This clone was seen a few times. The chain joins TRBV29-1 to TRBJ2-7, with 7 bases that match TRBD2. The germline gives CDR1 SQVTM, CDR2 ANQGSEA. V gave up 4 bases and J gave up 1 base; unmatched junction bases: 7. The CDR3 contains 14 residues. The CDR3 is CSVGGGRGSYEQYF. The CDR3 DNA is TGCAGCGTTGGGGGCGGGAGAGGTTCCTACGAGCAGTACTTC.

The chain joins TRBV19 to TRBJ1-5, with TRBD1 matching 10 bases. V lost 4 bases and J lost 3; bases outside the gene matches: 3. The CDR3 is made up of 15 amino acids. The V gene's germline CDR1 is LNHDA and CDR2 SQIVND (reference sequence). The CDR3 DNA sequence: TGTGCCAGTAGTAGACAGGGGGCGAACAATCAGCCCCAGCATTTT. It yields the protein CASSRQGANNQPQHF. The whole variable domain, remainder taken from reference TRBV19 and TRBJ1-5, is DGGITQSPKYLFRKEGQNVTLSCEQNLNHDAMYWYRQDPGQGLRLIYYSQIVNDFQKGDIAEGYSVSREKKESFPLTVTSAQKNPTAFYLCASSRQGANNQPQHFGDGTRLSIL.

The CDR3 loop reads CASSPTGGRETQYF. CDR3 bases: TGTGCCAGCAGCCCTACAGGGGGCAGAGAGACCCAGTACTTC. The rearrangement joins TRBV7-2 to TRBJ2-5; 9 nucleotides agree with TRBD1. Looked up from germline, CDR1 is SGHTA and CDR2 is FQGNSA. With 5 bases clipped from V and 4 bases from J, the junction kept 5 bases outside the gene matches. The CDR3 is made up of 14 amino acids. Full variable domain (missing parts from reference TRBV7-2 and TRBJ2-5): GAGVSQSPSNKVTEKGKDVELRCDPISGHTALYWYRQSLGQGLEFLIYFQGNSAPDKSGLPSDRFSAERTGGSVSTLTIQRTQQEDSAVYLCASSPTGGRETQYFGPGTRLLVL.

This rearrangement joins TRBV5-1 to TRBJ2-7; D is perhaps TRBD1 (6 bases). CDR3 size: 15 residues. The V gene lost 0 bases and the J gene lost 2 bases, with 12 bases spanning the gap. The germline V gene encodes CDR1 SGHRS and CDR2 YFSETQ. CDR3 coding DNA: TGCGCCAGCAGCTTGGAACAGGGAAGGACCTACGAGCAGTACTTC. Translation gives CASSLEQGRTYEQYF.

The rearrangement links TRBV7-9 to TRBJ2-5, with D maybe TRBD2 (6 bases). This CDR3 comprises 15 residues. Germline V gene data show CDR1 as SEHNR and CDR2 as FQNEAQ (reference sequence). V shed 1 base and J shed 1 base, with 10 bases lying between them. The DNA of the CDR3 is TGTGCCAGCAGCTTAGATGGGGGGACCCAAGAGACCCAGTACTTC. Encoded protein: CASSLDGGTQETQYF.

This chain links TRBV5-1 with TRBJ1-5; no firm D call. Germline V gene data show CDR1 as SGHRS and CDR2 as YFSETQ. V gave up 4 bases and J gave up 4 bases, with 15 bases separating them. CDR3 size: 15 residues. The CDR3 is CASSPTSGRNQPQHF. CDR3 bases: TGCGCCAGCAGCCCCACCTCCGGACGGAATCAGCCCCAGCATTTT.

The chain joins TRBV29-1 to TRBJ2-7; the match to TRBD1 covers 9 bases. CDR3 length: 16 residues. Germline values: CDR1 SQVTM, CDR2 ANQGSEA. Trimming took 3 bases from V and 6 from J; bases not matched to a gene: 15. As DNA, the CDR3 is TGCAGCGTTGATCTAGGGACCGGGACAGGGTCCGGCGAGCAGTACTTC. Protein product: CSVDLGTGTGSGEQYF.

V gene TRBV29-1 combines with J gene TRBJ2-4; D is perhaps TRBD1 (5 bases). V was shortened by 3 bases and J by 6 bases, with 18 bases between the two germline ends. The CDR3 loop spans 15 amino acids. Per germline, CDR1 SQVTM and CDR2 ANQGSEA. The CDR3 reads CSVDWGHNPRNIQYF. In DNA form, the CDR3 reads TGCAGCGTTGACTGGGGCCACAACCCGAGAAACATTCAGTACTTC.

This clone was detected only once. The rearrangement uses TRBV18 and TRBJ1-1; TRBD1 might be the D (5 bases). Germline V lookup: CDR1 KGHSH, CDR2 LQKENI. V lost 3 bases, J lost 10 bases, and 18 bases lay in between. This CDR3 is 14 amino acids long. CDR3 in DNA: TGTGCCAGCTCACCCCGCGCCGGGGCCCTTGGAGCTTTCTTT. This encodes CASSPRAGALGAFF. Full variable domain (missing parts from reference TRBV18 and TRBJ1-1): NAGVMQNPRHLVRRRGQEARLRCSPMKGHSHVYWYRQLPEEGLKFMVYLQKENIIDESGMPKERFSAEFPKEGPSILRIQQVVRGDSAAYFCASSPRAGALGAFFGQGTRLTVV.

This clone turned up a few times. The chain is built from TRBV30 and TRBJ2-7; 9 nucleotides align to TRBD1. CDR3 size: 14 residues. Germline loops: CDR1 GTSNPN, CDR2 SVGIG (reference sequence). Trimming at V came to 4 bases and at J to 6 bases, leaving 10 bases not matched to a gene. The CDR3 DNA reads TGTGCCTGGAAATACAGGGGGCTAGTTGGCGAGCAGTACTTC. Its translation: CAWKYRGLVGEQYF.

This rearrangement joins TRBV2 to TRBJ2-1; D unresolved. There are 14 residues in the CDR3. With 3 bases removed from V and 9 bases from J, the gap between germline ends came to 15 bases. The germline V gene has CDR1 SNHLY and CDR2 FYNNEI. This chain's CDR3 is CASSDRVLLSEQFF. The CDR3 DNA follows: TGTGCCAGCAGTGATAGGGTGCTTCTCAGTGAGCAGTTCTTC.

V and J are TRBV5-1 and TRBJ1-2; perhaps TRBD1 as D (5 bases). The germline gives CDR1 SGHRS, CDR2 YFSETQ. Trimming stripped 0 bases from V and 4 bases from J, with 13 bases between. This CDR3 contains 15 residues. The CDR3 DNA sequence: TGCGCCAGCAGCTTGGCGCGCAGGGAGGTCTATGGCTACACCTTC. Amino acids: CASSLARREVYGYTF.